These T cell receptor beta chains were read from a single sample in a study of blood T cell repertoires in COVID-19. Repertoires were generated with immunoSEQ multiplex PCR, while TCRdb's copy carries only in-frame clones and drops some. The data show around 180,000 clones, roughly three quarters seen once. Sequenced: PBMCs or T cells enriched from blood (not recorded which). The receptors here all came from a woman aged 50 to 60 with acute COVID-19. CDR3s include the opening cysteine and the closing phenylalanine or tryptophan. The order of the fields is V gene, J gene, D gene, CDR3 length, clone size, CDR3 protein, CDR3 DNA. A D gene is named only where the DNA matches it firmly. The listing skips clone size in some rows; elsewhere it reads once, few, many or a size class.

TRBV4-1,TRBJ1-1,.,15,once,CASSQVRGASTEAFF,TGCGCCAGCAGCCAAGTGCGGGGGGCGAGTACTGAAGCTTTCTTT
TRBV7-3,TRBJ2-5,TRBD2,16,.,CASSSTSGGVLETQYF,TGTGCCAGCAGCTCAACTAGCGGGGGGGTTTTGGAGACCCAGTACTTC
TRBV2,TRBJ2-5,.,15,.,CACVLRALIKETQYF,TGTGCCTGCGTACTCAGGGCCCTCATTAAAGAGACCCAGTACTTC
TRBV5-6,TRBJ2-4,TRBD2,14,.,CASSPGGAANIQYF,TGTGCCAGCAGCCCGGGGGGGGCGGCAAACATTCAGTACTTC
TRBV5-6,TRBJ1-6,.,14,.,CASSLGESNSPLHF,TGTGCCAGCAGCTTAGGGGAATCTAATTCACCCCTCCACTTT
TRBV9,TRBJ1-2,TRBD1,16,.,CASSVARTGGWNGYTF,TGTGCCAGCAGCGTAGCCCGGACAGGGGGGTGGAATGGCTACACCTTC
TRBV4-3,TRBJ1-1,TRBD1,15,.,CASSQASGTEVEAFF,TGCGCCAGCAGCCAAGCCTCGGGGACAGAGGTTGAAGCTTTCTTT
TRBV3-1/TRBV3-2,TRBJ2-3,.,15,.,CASSQEGVGTDTQYF,TGTGCCAGCAGCCAAGAGGGCGTAGGCACAGATACGCAGTATTTT
TRBV4-3,TRBJ1-1,TRBD1,13,.,CASSLDRDTEAFF,TGCGCCAGCAGCCTAGACAGGGACACTGAAGCTTTCTTT
TRBV6-1,TRBJ1-5,TRBD1,12,once,CASSEGRQGASF,TGTGCCAGCAGTGAAGGGAGGCAGGGGGCTTCATTT
TRBV4-3,TRBJ1-1,.,15,.,CASSQGVQGRTEAFF,TGCGCCAGCAGCCAAGGGGTACAGGGAAGGACTGAAGCTTTCTTT
TRBV7-2,TRBJ1-3,TRBD1,16,.,CASSRGSGGGAYTIYF,TGTGCCAGCAGCCGGGGGTCAGGAGGGGGCGCGTACACCATATATTTT
TRBV29-1,TRBJ1-1,.,12,few,CSVGSGNTEAFF,TGCAGCGTTGGATCCGGGAACACTGAAGCTTTCTTT
TRBV28,TRBJ2-1,TRBD2,16,.,CASSSPTSGGAYEQFF,TGTGCCAGCAGTTCCCCGACTAGCGGGGGGGCATATGAGCAGTTCTTC
TRBV28,TRBJ1-2,TRBD1,17,.,CASSSSASGTGGYGYTF,TGTGCCAGCAGTTCTTCAGCCTCCGGGACAGGGGGTTATGGCTACACCTTC
TRBV19,TRBJ1-6,TRBD1,17,.,CASSPGTGGSYNSPLHF,TGTGCCAGTAGTCCCGGGACAGGCGGCTCCTATAATTCACCCCTCCACTTT
TRBV7-6,TRBJ2-5,TRBD2,16,.,CASSLGASGGQETQYF,TGTGCCAGCAGCTTAGGGGCTAGCGGGGGCCAAGAGACCCAGTACTTC
TRBV18,TRBJ1-1,.,12,.,CASSLRTDWAFF,TGTGCCAGCTCACTCCGGACAGACTGGGCTTTCTTT
TRBV18,TRBJ1-1,.,15,.,CASSPLGGMNTEAFF,TGTGCCAGCTCACCACTGGGGGGTATGAACACTGAAGCTTTCTTT
TRBV18,TRBJ1-1,.,11,.,CASSSVRGAFF,TGTGCCAGCTCATCAGTCCGAGGGGCTTTCTTT
TRBV7-3,TRBJ2-5,.,15,.,CASSSNGEAGETQYF,TGTGCCAGCAGCTCCAACGGTGAAGCAGGGGAGACCCAGTACTTC
TRBV2,TRBJ1-1,.,14,.,CASSDGGYLPEAFF,TGTGCCAGCAGCGATGGGGGGTACCTGCCTGAAGCTTTCTTT
TRBV6-1,TRBJ1-6,.,17,.,CASSARGGNYPNSPLHF,TGTGCCAGCAGTGCCCGAGGAGGGAACTATCCTAATTCACCCCTCCACTTT